This T cell receptor (beta chain) was captured by sequencing in a study of blood T cell repertoires in COVID-19. Study background: Sample material is recorded as cDNA or gDNA derived from T cells, B-cell-depleted T cells, or PBMCs.

Participant age was roughly 18 to 100 years, and participants resided in fewer than 30 US areas. Two negative PCRs, clearance, or symptom resolution had been documented for recovered Cohort 3 donors. In the source study's methods: Amplification with reference gene primers provided the estimates of nucleated cell counts. Method: immunoSEQ multiplex PCR; TCRdb's copy keeps in-frame clones and lacks some. From that table come the V and J calls and clone size; the DNA was used to work out D and trimming. Of 170,000 or so clones listed, roughly 90% are singletons. The CDR3 has 13 residues. Looked up from germline, CDR1 is GTSNPN and CDR2 is SVGIG (reference sequence). With 0 bases removed from V and 0 bases from J, the gap between germline ends came to 6 bases.

The sequencing input was PBMCs or T cells enriched from blood (not recorded which). The chain employs TRBV30 and TRBJ2-7; D unclear. The source is a woman aged 45 to 65 who had recovered from COVID-19. CDR3 bases: TGTGCCTGGAGTGTTTTGAGCTCCTACGAGCAGTACTTC. This encodes CAWSVLSSYEQYF.